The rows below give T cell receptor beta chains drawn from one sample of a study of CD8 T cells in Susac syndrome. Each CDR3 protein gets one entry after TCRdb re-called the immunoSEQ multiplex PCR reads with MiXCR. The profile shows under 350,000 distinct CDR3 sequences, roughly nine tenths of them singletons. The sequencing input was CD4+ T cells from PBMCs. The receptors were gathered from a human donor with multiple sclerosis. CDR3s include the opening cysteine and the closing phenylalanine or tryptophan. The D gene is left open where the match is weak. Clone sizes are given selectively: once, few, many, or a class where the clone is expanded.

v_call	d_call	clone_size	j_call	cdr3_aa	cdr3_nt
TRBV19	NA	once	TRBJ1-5	CASSILGDSNQPQHF	TGTGCCAGTAGTATCCTCGGGGATAGCAATCAGCCCCAGCATTTT
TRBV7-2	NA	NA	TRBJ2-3	CASSPTFVTDTQYF	TGTGCCAGCAGCCCGACGTTCGTCACAGATACGCAGTATTTT
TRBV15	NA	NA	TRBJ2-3	CATSSRGGTDTQYF	TGTGCCACCAGTTCGAGGGGGGGCACAGATACGCAGTATTTT
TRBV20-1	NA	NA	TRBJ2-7	CSARHSGRGYEQYF	TGCAGTGCTAGACATAGCGGAAGAGGGTACGAGCAGTACTTC
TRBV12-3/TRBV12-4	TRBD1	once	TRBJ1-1	CASSQPRQGMNTEAFF	TGTGCCAGCAGCCAACCTAGACAGGGGATGAACACTGAAGCTTTCTTT
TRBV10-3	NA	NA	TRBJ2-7	CAISESLARPIEDEQYF	TGTGCCATCAGTGAGTCGTTAGCGCGACCCATTGAGGACGAGCAGTACTTC
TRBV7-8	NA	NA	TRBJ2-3	CASSLGRTGGALHRQYF	TGTGCCAGCAGCTTAGGAAGGACAGGCGGGGCACTTCATAGGCAGTATTTT
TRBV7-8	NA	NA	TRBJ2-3	CASSLNSRDTQYF	TGTGCCAGCAGCTTAAATTCGAGGGATACGCAGTATTTT
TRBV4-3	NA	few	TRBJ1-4	CASSRQRARTNEKLFF	TGCGCCAGCAGCCGTCAGCGGGCAAGAACTAATGAAAAACTGTTTTTT
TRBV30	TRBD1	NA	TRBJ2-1	CAWTGQTSYNEQFF	TGTGCCTGGACGGGACAGACATCCTACAATGAGCAGTTCTTC
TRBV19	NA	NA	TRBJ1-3	CASSLHSAGLDTFSGNTIYF	TGTGCCAGTAGTCTCCATTCGGCGGGGCTTGACACTTTCTCTGGAAACACCATATATTTT
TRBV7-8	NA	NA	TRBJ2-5	CAAGQGPETQYF	TGTGCCGCAGGGCAGGGACCAGAGACCCAGTACTTC
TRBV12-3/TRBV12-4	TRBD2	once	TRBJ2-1	CASSPSSGRVGEQFF	TGTGCCAGCAGTCCATCTAGCGGGAGGGTGGGCGAGCAGTTCTTC
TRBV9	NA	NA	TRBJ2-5	CASSVRGAPQETQYF	TGTGCCAGCAGCGTACGCGGGGCACCACAAGAGACCCAGTACTTC
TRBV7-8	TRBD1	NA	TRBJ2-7	CASTNGDRVFNEQYF	TGTGCCAGCACTAACGGGGACAGGGTTTTTAACGAGCAGTACTTC
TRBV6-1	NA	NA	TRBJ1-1	CASSEEQAMNTEAFF	TGTGCCAGCAGCGAAGAACAAGCTATGAACACTGAAGCTTTCTTT
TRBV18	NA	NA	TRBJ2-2	CASAKAGQTSLAGELFF	TGTGCCAGCGCTAAGGCGGGACAGACCTCCTTGGCCGGGGAGCTGTTTTTT
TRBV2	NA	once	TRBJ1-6	CASTYEGSPNSPLHF	TGTGCCAGCACCTACGAGGGGTCACCCAATTCACCCCTCCACTTT
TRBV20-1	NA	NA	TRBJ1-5	CSARGANQPQHF	TGCAGTGCTAGAGGGGCCAATCAGCCCCAGCATTTT
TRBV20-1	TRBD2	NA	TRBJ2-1	CSADLLAANEQFF	TGCAGTGCCGATTTACTAGCGGCCAATGAGCAGTTCTTC
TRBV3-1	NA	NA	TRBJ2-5	CASSQFASGQETQYF	TGTGCCAGCAGCCAATTCGCCTCCGGGCAAGAGACCCAGTACTTC
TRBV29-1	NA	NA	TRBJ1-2	CSVEDRNRNGYTF	TGCAGCGTTGAAGATCGGAACAGGAATGGCTACACCTTC
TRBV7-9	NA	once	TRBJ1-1	CASSSGEGTEAFF	TGTGCCAGCAGCTCGGGGGAGGGCACTGAAGCTTTCTTT
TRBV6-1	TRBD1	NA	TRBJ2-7	CASRDRAGEGQYF	TGTGCCAGCAGAGACAGGGCCGGAGAGGGGCAGTACTTC
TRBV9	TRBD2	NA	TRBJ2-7	CASRGIAGVYSYEQYF	TGTGCCAGCAGGGGGATAGCGGGGGTTTACTCCTACGAGCAGTACTTC
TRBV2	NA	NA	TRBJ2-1	CASRPYNEQFF	TGTGCCAGCAGGCCGTACAATGAGCAGTTCTTC
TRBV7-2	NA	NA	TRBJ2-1	CASSVQGDSYNEQFF	TGTGCCAGCAGCGTACAGGGAGACTCCTACAATGAGCAGTTCTTC
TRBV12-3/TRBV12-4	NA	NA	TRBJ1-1	CASSLSRKGMPFF	TGTGCCAGCAGTTTAAGTAGAAAAGGGATGCCTTTCTTT
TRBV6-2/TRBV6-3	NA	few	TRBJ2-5	CASSYGDGQETQYF	TGTGCCAGCAGCTACGGGGACGGGCAAGAGACCCAGTACTTC
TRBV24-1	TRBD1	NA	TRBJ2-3	CATSGTGAYRDTQYF	TGTGCCACCAGTGGGACAGGGGCGTATCGGGATACGCAGTATTTT
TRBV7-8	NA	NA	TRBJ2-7	CASSPLLEQYF	TGTGCCAGCAGCCCATTACTGGAGCAGTACTTC
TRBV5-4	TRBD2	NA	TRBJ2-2	CASSLQLAGGNPGELFF	TGTGCCAGCAGCCTTCAGCTAGCGGGAGGGAACCCCGGGGAGCTGTTTTTT
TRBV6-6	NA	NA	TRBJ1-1	CASSYREVAFF	TGTGCCAGCAGTTACAGGGAGGTAGCTTTCTTT
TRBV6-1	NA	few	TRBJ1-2	CASSEGGRQANYGYTF	TGTGCCAGCAGTGAAGGGGGACGGCAAGCTAACTATGGCTACACCTTC
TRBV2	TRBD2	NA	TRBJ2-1	CASSGLAGAHNEQFF	TGTGCCAGCAGTGGACTAGCGGGGGCGCACAATGAGCAGTTCTTC
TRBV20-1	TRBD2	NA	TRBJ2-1	CSARRVLRRGVGEQFF	TGCAGTGCTAGAAGGGTGCTGCGGCGGGGGGTGGGTGAGCAGTTCTTC
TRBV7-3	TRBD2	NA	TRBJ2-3	CASSLNGGSTTDTQYF	TGTGCCAGCAGCCTAAACGGCGGGAGTACCACAGATACGCAGTATTTT
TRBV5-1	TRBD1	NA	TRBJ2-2	CASSSGQGIGELFF	TGCGCCAGCAGTTCGGGACAGGGCATCGGGGAGCTGTTTTTT
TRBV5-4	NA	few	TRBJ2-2	CASSLLRTGELFF	TGTGCCAGCAGCTTGCTGAGAACCGGGGAGCTGTTTTTT
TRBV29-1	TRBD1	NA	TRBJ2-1	CSAKEQGEYNEQFF	TGCAGCGCCAAGGAGCAGGGGGAATACAATGAGCAGTTCTTC
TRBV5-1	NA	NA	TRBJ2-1	CASSFVENEQFF	TGCGCCAGCAGCTTTGTAGAAAATGAGCAGTTCTTC
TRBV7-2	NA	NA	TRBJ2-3	CASSLVSDATDTQYF	TGTGCCAGCAGCTTAGTCTCCGACGCCACAGATACGCAGTATTTT
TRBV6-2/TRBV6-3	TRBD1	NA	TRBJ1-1	CASSPGDRGSNTEAFF	TGTGCCAGCAGTCCTGGGGACAGGGGATCGAACACTGAAGCTTTCTTT
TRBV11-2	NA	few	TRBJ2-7	CASSLMTSTYSEQYF	TGTGCCAGCAGCTTAATGACTAGTACCTACAGCGAGCAGTACTTC
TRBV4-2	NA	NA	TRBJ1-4	CASSRRGENEKLFF	TGTGCCAGCAGCCGTCGCGGCGAAAATGAAAAACTGTTTTTT
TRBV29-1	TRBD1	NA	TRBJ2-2	CSVGQGGNTGELFF	TGCAGCGTTGGACAGGGGGGGAACACCGGGGAGCTGTTTTTT
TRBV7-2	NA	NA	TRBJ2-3	CASSLGGRVGDTQYF	TGTGCCAGCAGCTTGGGCGGAAGAGTGGGGGATACGCAGTATTTT
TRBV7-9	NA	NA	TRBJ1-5	CASSAAYSNQPQHF	TGTGCCAGCAGCGCAGCGTATAGCAATCAGCCCCAGCATTTT
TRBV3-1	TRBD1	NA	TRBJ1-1	CASSLQGGTNTEAFF	TGTGCCAGCAGCCTCCAGGGGGGGACGAACACTGAAGCTTTCTTT
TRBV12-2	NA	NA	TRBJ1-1	CASRSLRGNDTEAFF	TGTGCAAGTCGCTCACTCAGGGGTAACGACACTGAAGCTTTCTTT
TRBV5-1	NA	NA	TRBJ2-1	CASRPLQVGYNEQFF	TGCGCCAGCAGACCCCTCCAGGTCGGCTACAATGAGCAGTTCTTC
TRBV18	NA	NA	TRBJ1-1	CASARETDEAFF	TGTGCCAGCGCCAGGGAGACGGACGAAGCTTTCTTT
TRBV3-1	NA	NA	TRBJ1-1	CASSQWANTEAFF	TGTGCCAGCAGCCAATGGGCGAACACTGAAGCTTTCTTT
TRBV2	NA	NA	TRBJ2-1	CASSDRLSGLNEQFF	TGTGCCAGCAGTGACCGTTTGTCGGGCCTCAATGAGCAGTTCTTC
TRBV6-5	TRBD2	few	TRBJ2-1	CASRLAGGVYNEQFF	TGTGCCAGCCGACTAGCGGGGGGGGTTTACAATGAGCAGTTCTTC
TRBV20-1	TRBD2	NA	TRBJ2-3	CSAPPWGLSTDTQYF	TGCAGTGCTCCTCCTTGGGGACTAAGCACAGATACGCAGTATTTT
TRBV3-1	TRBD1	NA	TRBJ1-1	CASSPGTGSSEAFF	TGTGCCAGCAGCCCCGGGACAGGGAGTTCCGAAGCTTTCTTT
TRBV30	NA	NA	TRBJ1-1	CAWSVRFLYSMNTEAFF	TGTGCCTGGAGTGTACGCTTTCTCTATTCGATGAACACTGAAGCTTTCTTT